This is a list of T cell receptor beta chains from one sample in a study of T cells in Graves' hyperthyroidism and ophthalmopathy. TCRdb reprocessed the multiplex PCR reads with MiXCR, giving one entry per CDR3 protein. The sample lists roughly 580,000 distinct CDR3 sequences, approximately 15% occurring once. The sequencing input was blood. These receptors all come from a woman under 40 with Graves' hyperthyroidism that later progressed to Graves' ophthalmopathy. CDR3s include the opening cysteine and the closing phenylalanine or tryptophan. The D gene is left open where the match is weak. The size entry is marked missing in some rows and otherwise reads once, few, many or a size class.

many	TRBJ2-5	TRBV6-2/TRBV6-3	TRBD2	CASSNSGRQETQYF	TGTGCCAGCAGTAATAGCGGGAGGCAAGAGACCCAGTACTTC
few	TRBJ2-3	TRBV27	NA	CASSPFERGTDTQYF	TGTGCCAGCAGTCCCTTTGAGAGGGGCACAGATACGCAGTATTTT
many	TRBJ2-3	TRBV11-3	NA	CASSTPRLGLSTDTQYF	TGTGCCAGCAGCACACCCCGACTTGGCCTTAGCACAGATACGCAGTATTTT
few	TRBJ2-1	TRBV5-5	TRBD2	CASSTLAGGGNEQFF	TGTGCCAGCAGCACCCTAGCGGGAGGTGGGAATGAGCAGTTCTTC
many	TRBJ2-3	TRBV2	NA	CASSGASGTDTQYF	TGTGCCAGCAGTGGGGCGTCAGGGACAGATACGCAGTATTTT
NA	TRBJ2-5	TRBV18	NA	CASSINRDETQYF	TGTGCCAGCTCAATCAATAGAGACGAGACCCAGTACTTC
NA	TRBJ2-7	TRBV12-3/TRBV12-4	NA	CASSQGLQGPYEQCF	TGTGCCAGCAGTCAGGGGCTACAGGGTCCCTACGAGCAGTGCTTC
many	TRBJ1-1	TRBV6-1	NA	CASSGRGMNTEAFF	TGTGCCAGCAGTGGGAGAGGCATGAACACTGAAGCTTTCTTT
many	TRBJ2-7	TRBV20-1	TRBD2	CSARRRLAAFSYEQYF	TGCAGTGCTAGACGAAGACTAGCGGCCTTCTCCTACGAGCAGTACTTC
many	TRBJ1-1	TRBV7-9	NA	CASSLSMANTEAFF	TGTGCCAGCAGCTTATCGATGGCGAACACTGAAGCTTTCTTT
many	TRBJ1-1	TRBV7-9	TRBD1	CASSSNTGDTEAFF	TGTGCCAGCAGCTCGAATACAGGGGACACTGAAGCTTTCTTT
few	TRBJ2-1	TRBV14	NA	CASSQERRAEQFF	TGTGCCAGCAGCCAAGAAAGGAGGGCTGAGCAGTTCTTC
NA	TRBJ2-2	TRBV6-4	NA	CASSYPQTGELFF	TGTGCCAGCAGTTACCCACAGACCGGGGAGCTGTTTTTT
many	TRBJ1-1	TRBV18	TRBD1	CASAGGQGSAFF	TGTGCCAGTGCCGGGGGACAGGGTTCGGCTTTCTTT
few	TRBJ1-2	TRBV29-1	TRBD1	CSVEAGKGAFYGYTF	TGCAGCGTTGAAGCAGGGAAGGGGGCGTTCTATGGCTACACCTTC
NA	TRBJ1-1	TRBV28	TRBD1	CASRQQGETEAFF	TGTGCCAGCAGACAACAGGGGGAGACTGAAGCTTTCTTT
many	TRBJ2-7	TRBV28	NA	CAITEGGAYEQYF	TGTGCCATCACAGAGGGGGGAGCCTACGAGCAGTACTTC
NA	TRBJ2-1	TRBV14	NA	CASSQQPGGYNEQFF	TGTGCCAGCAGCCAACAACCTGGGGGTTACAATGAGCAGTTCTTC
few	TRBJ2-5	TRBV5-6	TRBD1	CASSLGGEVAQYF	TGTGCCAGCAGCTTAGGGGGCGAGGTGGCCCAGTACTTC
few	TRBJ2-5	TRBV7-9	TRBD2	CASSLDGAGPQETQYF	TGTGCCAGCAGCTTAGACGGAGCGGGGCCACAAGAGACCCAGTACTTC
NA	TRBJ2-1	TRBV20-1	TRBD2	CSATLLAGGAGEQFF	TGCAGTGCCACCCTCTTAGCGGGAGGGGCGGGTGAGCAGTTCTTC
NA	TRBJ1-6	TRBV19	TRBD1	CASSRTGGSPLHF	TGTGCCAGTAGTCGGACAGGGGGTTCACCCCTCCACTTT
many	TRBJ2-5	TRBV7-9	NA	CASSVTVQETQYF	TGTGCCAGCAGCGTGACAGTCCAAGAGACCCAGTACTTC
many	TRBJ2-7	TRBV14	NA	CASSTGPVEEQYF	TGTGCCAGCAGCACTGGACCCGTGGAAGAGCAGTACTTC
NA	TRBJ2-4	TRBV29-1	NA	CSVDGSGAKNIQYF	TGCAGCGTTGATGGCAGCGGGGCCAAAAACATTCAGTACTTC
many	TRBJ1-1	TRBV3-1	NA	CASSQDKGRTNTEAFF	TGTGCCAGCAGCCAAGATAAAGGACGGACGAACACTGAAGCTTTCTTT
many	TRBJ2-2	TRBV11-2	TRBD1	CASSQTTGAPWGELFF	TGTGCCAGCAGCCAAACGACAGGGGCACCGTGGGGGGAGCTGTTTTTT
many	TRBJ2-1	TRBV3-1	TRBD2	CASSQVSGGGNEQFF	TGTGCCAGCAGCCAAGTGTCCGGGGGAGGGAATGAGCAGTTCTTC
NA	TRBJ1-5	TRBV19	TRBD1	CASSPTSGTGGQPQHF	TGTGCCAGTAGCCCTACCTCCGGGACAGGGGGACAGCCCCAGCATTTT
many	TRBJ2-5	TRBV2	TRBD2	CASSEKWWLAGVETQYF	TGTGCCAGCAGTGAGAAATGGTGGCTAGCGGGAGTGGAGACCCAGTACTTC
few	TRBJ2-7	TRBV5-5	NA	CASSLWTTSPYEQYF	TGTGCCAGCAGCTTGTGGACAACATCACCTTACGAGCAGTACTTC
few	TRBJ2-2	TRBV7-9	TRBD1	CASSLGPTGGTGELFF	TGTGCCAGCAGCTTAGGCCCGACAGGGGGCACCGGGGAGCTGTTTTTT
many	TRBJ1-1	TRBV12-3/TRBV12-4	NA	CASSPTGGGTEAFF	TGTGCCAGCAGCCCAACGGGAGGGGGGACTGAAGCTTTCTTT
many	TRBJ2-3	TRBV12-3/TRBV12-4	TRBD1	CASSTHRGVQDTQYF	TGTGCCAGCAGTACCCACAGGGGGGTTCAGGATACGCAGTATTTT
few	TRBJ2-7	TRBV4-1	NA	CASSPSPNGPYEQYF	TGCGCCAGCAGCCCAAGCCCCAATGGCCCCTACGAGCAGTACTTC
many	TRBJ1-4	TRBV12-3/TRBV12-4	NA	CASSRTVSNEKLFF	TGTGCCAGCAGTCGGACAGTTTCTAATGAAAAACTGTTTTTT
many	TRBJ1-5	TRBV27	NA	CASSLSKILNQPQHF	TGTGCCAGCAGTTTATCCAAGATACTTAATCAGCCCCAGCATTTT
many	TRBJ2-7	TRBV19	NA	CASSMFPSDTSSYEQYF	TGTGCCAGTAGTATGTTCCCCTCCGACACGAGCTCCTACGAGCAGTACTTC
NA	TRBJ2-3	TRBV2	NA	CAIRDGTTTDTQYF	TGTGCCATCAGGGACGGGACAACAACAGATACGCAGTATTTT
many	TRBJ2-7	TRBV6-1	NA	CASKDSNYEQYF	TGTGCCAGCAAGGACAGTAACTACGAGCAGTACTTC
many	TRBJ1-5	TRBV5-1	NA	CASRAGEQGQPQHF	TGCGCCAGCCGAGCCGGGGAGCAGGGTCAGCCCCAGCATTTT
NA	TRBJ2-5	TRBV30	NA	CAWSVRKETQYF	TGTGCCTGGAGTGTAAGAAAAGAGACCCAGTACTTC
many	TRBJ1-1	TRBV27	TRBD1	CASSLYRGNTEAFF	TGTGCCAGCAGTTTATACAGGGGTAACACTGAAGCTTTCTTT
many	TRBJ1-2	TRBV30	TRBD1	CAWSGGQGAEGYTF	TGTGCCTGGAGTGGGGGACAGGGGGCTGAGGGCTACACCTTC
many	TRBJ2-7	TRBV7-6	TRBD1	CASSLRTGVDYEQYF	TGTGCCAGCAGCTTAAGGACAGGGGTGGACTACGAGCAGTACTTC
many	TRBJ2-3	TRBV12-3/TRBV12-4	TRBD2	CASSLGTSGASTDTQYF	TGTGCCAGCAGTCTAGGGACTAGCGGGGCAAGCACAGATACGCAGTATTTT
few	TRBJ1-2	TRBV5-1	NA	CASSLGSGAEDYGYTF	TGCGCCAGCAGCTTGGGGAGCGGGGCTGAGGACTATGGCTACACCTTC
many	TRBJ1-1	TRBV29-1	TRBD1	CSVVVRGLVDTEAFF	TGCAGCGTTGTTGTCAGGGGGCTTGTGGACACTGAAGCTTTCTTT
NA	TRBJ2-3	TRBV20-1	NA	CSARGSAGDTDTQYF	TGCAGTGCTAGAGGGTCGGCTGGAGACACAGATACGCAGTATTTT
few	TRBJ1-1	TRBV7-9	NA	CASVALHPAFF	TGTGCCAGCGTGGCCTTGCACCCAGCTTTCTTT
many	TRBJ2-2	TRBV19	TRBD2	CASHKRLAGGLHTGELFF	TGTGCCAGCCACAAGAGACTAGCGGGAGGCTTGCACACCGGGGAGCTGTTTTTT
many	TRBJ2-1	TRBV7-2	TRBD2	CASSPRTSPLGQFF	TGTGCCAGCAGCCCGCGGACTAGCCCCTTAGGTCAGTTCTTC
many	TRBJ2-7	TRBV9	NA	CASSVGSATYEQYF	TGTGCCAGCAGCGTAGGCAGCGCGACCTACGAGCAGTACTTC
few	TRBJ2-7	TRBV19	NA	CASSIAAQSSYEQYF	TGTGCCAGTAGTATAGCGGCCCAGAGCTCCTACGAGCAGTACTTC
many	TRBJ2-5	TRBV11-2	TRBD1	CASSLRGQASGETQYF	TGTGCCAGCAGCCTAAGGGGACAGGCCTCAGGGGAGACCCAGTACTTC
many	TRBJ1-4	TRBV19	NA	CATRPAGTAHEKLFF	TGTGCCACCCGCCCCGCCGGGACGGCCCATGAAAAACTGTTTTTT